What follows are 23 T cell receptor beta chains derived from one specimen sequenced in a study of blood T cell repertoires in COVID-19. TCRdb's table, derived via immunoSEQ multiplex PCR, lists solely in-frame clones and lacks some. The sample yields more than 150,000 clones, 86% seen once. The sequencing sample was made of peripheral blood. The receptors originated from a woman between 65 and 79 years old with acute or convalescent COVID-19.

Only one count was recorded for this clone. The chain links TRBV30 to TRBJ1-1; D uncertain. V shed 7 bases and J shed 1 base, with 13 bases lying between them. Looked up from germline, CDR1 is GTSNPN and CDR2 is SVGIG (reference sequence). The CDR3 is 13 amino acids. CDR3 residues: CAYAKQRNTEAFF. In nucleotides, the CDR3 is TGTGCCTACGCAAAACAGAGGAACACTGAAGCTTTCTTT.

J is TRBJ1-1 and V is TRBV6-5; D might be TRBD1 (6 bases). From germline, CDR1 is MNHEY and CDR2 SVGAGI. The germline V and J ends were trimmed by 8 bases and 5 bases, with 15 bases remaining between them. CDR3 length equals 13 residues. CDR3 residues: CASAQGRGTEAFF. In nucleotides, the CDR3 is TGTGCCAGCGCCCAGGGGCGGGGGACTGAAGCTTTCTTT.

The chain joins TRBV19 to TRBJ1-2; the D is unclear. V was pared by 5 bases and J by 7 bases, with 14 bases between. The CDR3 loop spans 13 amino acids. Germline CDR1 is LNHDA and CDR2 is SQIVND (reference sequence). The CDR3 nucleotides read TGTGCCAGTAGTCGCGCGGGAATGCTTGGCTACACCTTC. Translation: CASSRAGMLGYTF.

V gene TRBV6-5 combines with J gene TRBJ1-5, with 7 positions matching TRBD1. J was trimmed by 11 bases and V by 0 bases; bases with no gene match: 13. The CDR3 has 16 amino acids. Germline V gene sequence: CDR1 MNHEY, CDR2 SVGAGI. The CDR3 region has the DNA TGTGCCAGCAGTTACTCGGCAGGGGGTTCCATCACCACCCAGCATTTT. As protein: CASSYSAGGSITTQHF.

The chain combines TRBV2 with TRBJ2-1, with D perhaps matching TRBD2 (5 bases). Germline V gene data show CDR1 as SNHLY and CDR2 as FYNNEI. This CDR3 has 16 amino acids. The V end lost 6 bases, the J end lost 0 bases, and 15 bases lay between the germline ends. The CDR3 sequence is CASRRDQVSSYNEQFF. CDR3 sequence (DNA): TGTGCCAGCAGGAGGGATCAGGTTAGCTCCTACAATGAGCAGTTCTTC.

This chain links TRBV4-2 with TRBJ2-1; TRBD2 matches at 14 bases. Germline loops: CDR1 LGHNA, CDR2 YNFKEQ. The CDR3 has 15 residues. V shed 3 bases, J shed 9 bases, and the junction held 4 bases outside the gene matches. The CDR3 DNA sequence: TGTGCCAGCAGCCAGGGACTAGCGGGAGTCGGTGAGCAGTTCTTC. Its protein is CASSQGLAGVGEQFF.

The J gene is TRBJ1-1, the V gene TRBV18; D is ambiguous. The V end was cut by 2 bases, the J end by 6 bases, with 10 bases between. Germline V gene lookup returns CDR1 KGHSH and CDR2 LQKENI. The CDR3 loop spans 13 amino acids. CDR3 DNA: TGTGCCAGCTCACCATCTCTCAGTGCTGAAGCTTTCTTT. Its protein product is CASSPSLSAEAFF.

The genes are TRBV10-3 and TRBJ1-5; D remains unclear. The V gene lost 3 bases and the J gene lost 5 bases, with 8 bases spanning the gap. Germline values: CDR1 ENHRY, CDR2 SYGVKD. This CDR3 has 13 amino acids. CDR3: CAISEVTHQPQHF. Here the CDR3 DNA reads TGTGCCATCAGTGAAGTGACACATCAGCCCCAGCATTTT.

For the CDR3, the DNA is TGTGCCAGCAGCCAAGCTCCGCGGGAAGCTTTCTTT. The encoded protein is CASSQAPREAFF. This rearrangement joins TRBV3-1 (or the pseudogene TRBV3-2) to TRBJ1-1; D not resolved. CDR3 length equals 12 residues. Germline CDR1 reads LGHDT; CDR2 reads YNNKEL (reference sequence). Trimming removed 1 base at V and 8 bases at J, with 8 bases between.

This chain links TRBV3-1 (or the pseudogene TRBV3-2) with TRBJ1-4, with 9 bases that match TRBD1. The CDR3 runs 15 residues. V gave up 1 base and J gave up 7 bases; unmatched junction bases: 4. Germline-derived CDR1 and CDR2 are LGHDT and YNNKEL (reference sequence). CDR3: CASSQANRGREKLFF. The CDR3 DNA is TGTGCCAGCAGCCAAGCGAACAGGGGGCGTGAAAAACTGTTTTTT.

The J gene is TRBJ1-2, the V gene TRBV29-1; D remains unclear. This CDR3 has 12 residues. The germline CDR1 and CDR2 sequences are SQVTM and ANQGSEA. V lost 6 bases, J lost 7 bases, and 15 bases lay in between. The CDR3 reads CSVPTPGGGYTF. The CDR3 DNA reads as TGCAGCGTCCCGACCCCTGGCGGTGGCTACACCTTC.

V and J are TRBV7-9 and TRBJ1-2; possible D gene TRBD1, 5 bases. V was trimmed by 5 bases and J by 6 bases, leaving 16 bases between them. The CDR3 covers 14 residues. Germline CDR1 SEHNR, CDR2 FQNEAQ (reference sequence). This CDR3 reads CASSQGVGPNGYTF. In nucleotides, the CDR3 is TGTGCCAGCAGCCAAGGGGTCGGGCCAAATGGCTACACCTTC.

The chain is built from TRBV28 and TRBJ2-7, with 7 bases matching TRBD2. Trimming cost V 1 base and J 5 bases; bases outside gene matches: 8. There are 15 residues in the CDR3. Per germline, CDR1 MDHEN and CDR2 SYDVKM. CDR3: CASSLFPAGRDEQYF. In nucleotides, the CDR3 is TGTGCCAGCAGTTTATTTCCAGCGGGAAGAGACGAGCAGTACTTC. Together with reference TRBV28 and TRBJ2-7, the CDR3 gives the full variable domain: DVKVTQSSRYLVKRTGEKVFLECVQDMDHENMFWYRQDPGLGLRLIYFSYDVKMKEKGDIPEGYSVSREKKERFSLILESASTNQTSMYLCASSLFPAGRDEQYFGPGTRLTVT.

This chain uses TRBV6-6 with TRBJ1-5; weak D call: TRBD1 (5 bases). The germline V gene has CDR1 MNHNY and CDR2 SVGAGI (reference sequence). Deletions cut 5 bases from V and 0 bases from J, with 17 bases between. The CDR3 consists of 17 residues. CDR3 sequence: CASSLGAGQNSNQPQHF. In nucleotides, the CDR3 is TGTGCCAGCAGTCTAGGGGCAGGGCAGAATAGCAATCAGCCCCAGCATTTT.

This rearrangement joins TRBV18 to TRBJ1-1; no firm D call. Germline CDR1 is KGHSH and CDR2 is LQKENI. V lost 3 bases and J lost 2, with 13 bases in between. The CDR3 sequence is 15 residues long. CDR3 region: CASSPLTYPNTEAFF. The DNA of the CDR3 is TGTGCCAGCTCACCTCTAACTTACCCAAACACTGAAGCTTTCTTT. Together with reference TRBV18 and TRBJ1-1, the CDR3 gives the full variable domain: NAGVMQNPRHLVRRRGQEARLRCSPMKGHSHVYWYRQLPEEGLKFMVYLQKENIIDESGMPKERFSAEFPKEGPSILRIQQVVRGDSAAYFCASSPLTYPNTEAFFGQGTRLTVV.

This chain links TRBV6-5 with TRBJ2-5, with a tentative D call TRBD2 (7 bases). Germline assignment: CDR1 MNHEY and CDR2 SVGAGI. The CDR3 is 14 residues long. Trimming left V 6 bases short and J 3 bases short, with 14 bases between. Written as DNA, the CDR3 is TGTGCCAGCAGGGCTCCGGGGGGCAAAGAGACCCAGTACTTC. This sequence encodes CASRAPGGKETQYF.

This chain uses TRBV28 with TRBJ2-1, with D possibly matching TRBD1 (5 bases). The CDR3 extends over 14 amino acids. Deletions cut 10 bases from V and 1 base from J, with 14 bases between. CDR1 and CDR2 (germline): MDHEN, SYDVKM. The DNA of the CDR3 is TGTGCCACCCGACAGATGATATCCTACAATGAGCAGTTCTTC. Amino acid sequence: CATRQMISYNEQFF. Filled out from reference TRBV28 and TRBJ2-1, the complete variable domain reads DVKVTQSSRYLVKRTGEKVFLECVQDMDHENMFWYRQDPGLGLRLIYFSYDVKMKEKGDIPEGYSVSREKKERFSLILESASTNQTSMYLCATRQMISYNEQFFGPGTRLTVL.

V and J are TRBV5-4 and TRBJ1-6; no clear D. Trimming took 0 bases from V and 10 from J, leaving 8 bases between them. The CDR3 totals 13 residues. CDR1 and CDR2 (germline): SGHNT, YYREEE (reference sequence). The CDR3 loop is CASSLGAGSPLHF. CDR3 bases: TGTGCCAGCAGCTTGGGAGCGGGCTCACCCCTCCACTTT. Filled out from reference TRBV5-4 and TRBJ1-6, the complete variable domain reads ETGVTQSPTHLIKTRGQQVTLRCSSQSGHNTVSWYQQALGQGPQFIFQYYREEENGRGNFPPRFSGLQFPNYSSELNVNALELDDSALYLCASSLGAGSPLHFGNGTRLTVT.

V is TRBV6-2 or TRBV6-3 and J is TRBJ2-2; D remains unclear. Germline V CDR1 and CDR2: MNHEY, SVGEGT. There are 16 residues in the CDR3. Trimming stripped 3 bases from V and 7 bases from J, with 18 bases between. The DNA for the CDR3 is TGTGCCAGCAGTTATATACAGACGGTCTTCAACGGGGAGCTGTTTTTT. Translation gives CASSYIQTVFNGELFF.

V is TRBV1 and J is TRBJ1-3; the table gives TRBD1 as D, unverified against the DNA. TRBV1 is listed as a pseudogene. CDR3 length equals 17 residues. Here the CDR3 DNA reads TGCACCAGCAGCCAAGACCAACAGGGATGCGGTGGAAACACCATATATTTT. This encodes CTSSQDQQGCGGNTIYF.

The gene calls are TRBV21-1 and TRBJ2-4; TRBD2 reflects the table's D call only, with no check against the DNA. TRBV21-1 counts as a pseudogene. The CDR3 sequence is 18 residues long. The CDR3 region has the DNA TGTGCCAGCAGCGACTTGGGGAGTTGGATCCGGGACAAAAACATTCAGTACTTC. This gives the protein CASSDLGSWIRDKNIQYF.

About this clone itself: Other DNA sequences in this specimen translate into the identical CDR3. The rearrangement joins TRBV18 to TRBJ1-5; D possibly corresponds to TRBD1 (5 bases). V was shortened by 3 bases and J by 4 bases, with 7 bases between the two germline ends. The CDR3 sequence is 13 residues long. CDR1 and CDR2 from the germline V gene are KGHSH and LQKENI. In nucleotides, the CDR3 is TGTGCCAGCTCACCGGCAGGGAATCAGCCCCAGCATTTT. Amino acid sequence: CASSPAGNQPQHF.

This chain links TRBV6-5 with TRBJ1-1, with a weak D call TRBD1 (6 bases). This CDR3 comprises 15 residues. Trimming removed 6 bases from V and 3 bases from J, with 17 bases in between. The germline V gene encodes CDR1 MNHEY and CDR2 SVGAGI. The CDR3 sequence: CASSRGRGWDTEAFF. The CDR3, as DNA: TGTGCCAGCAGCCGCGGCAGGGGATGGGACACTGAAGCTTTCTTT.